This entry features one T cell receptor beta chain sequence. Its matching antigen is unknown. Treatment of the sample: about 20 received Ad26.COV2.S at low or high dose, single or two shots; about five received placebo; per-sample allocation not given. Day 63 following the first vaccine or placebo injection was when the samples were taken. This entry belongs to a study of Ad26.COV2.S vaccination and SARS-CoV-2 variants. Study results and caveats: While placebo recipients had lower spike-specific TCR breadth, vaccine recipients had more. Similar non-spike TCR breadth was observed in recipients of vaccine and of placebo.

Sequencing was performed with immunoSEQ multiplex PCR; in TCRdb, only in-frame clones are kept and a portion is missing. The sample holds hundreds of thousands of clones, about nine tenths seen once. The clonotype comes from a person aged 18-60 years who received the Ad26.COV2.S COVID-19 vaccine or a placebo. This material consisted of peripheral blood, taken in a trial of Ad26.COV2.S vaccine versus placebo.

CDR3 DNA sequence: TGTGCCAGCAACGGCGGGAGCAGTACAGATACGCAGTATTTT. Encoded protein: CASNGGSSTDTQYF. The genes are TRBV6-4 and TRBJ2-3; the match to TRBD2 covers 7 bases. The V segment lost 7 bases and the J segment 3 bases; nucleotides outside the gene matches: 7. The length of the CDR3 is 14 residues. CDR1 and CDR2 from the germline V gene are MRHNA and SNTAGT.